This T cell receptor beta chain was retrieved from a study of CD8+CD57+ T cells in acquired aplastic anemia. Overall study results and limits: Both total CD4+ and CD8+ pools in patients were more diverse than CD8+CD57+ cells.

The template used for profiling TCR beta VDJ and CDR3 was genomic DNA. TCRdb re-analysed the reads in MiXCR, keeping a single row per CDR3 protein. The table lists 15,000 to 20,000 distinct CDR3 sequences, approximately 40% of them singletons. It was patients with CD8+CD57+ cell expansion by flow cytometry who were chosen for sequencing. This clonotype was counted between two and nine times. No antigen is known for it. Per germline, CDR1 ENHRY and CDR2 SYGVKD. Trimming shortened V by 10 bases and J by 0 bases, and 10 bases separated the two germline ends. The CDR3 is made up of 13 amino acids. V usage is TRBV10-3 and J usage is TRBJ2-1; unclear D gene. Sequencing was done on a sample of CD8+CD57+ T cells sorted from PBMCs. As to subset: bead-enriched CD8+CD57+ effector memory T cells from SAA patients. This TCR derives from a human donor with aplastic anemia. The CDR3 nucleotides read TGTGCCACGCAGGATCGCTCCTACAATGAGCAGTTCTTC. Translating it yields CATQDRSYNEQFF.